This T cell receptor beta chain was captured in a study of cytomegalovirus exposure and HLA in healthy donors. Study-wide findings and caveats: Analyses of presence/absence relied on an assumption of roughly uniform sequencing depth across donors. The majority of CMV-associated TCR beta chains were reported as apparently HLA-restricted in a later analysis. Later, an analysis showed that TCR beta chains associated with HLA were more clonally expanded than others that were equally common.

On this clone itself: Antigen unknown.

V dropped 2 bases and J dropped 10; count of bases not matched to a gene: 2. Germline assignment: CDR1 SGHDN and CDR2 FVKESK. The CDR3 is made up of 13 amino acids. The study ran its PCR with 60 Vbeta and 13 Jbeta primers. Produced via immunoSEQ multiplex PCR; TCRdb's table is partial and in-frame only. The data show some 130,000 clones, 70% to 85% seen once. The TCR comes from a man between 35 and 55 years old in good health and CMV-seropositive. The chain combines TRBV14 with TRBJ1-6; TRBD1 aligns across 7 bases. Material: PBMCs. The DNA of the CDR3 is TGTGCCAGCAGCCAAACAGGGGACTCACCCCTCCACTTT. Protein product: CASSQTGDSPLHF.